This TCR beta chain was found in a study of control samples from healthy donors and cancer patients. The repertoire was sequenced with immunoSEQ multiplex PCR; TCRdb's copy has only in-frame clones and lacks some. Of 120,000 or so clones in the sample, around 87% were seen once. Germline V gene sequence: CDR1 MNHEY, CDR2 SVGAGI. V lost 6 bases and J 5 bases, leaving 16 bases between the germline ends. The CDR3 runs 14 residues. The V call is TRBV6-5, the J call TRBJ2-5; the D gene is possibly TRBD1 (5 bases). This TCR derives from a man aged 60-69 years in good health. The specimen sequenced was blood. The CDR3 region is CASSPWGGQETQYF. CDR3 bases: TGTGCCAGCAGCCCATGGGGCGGTCAGGAGACCCAGTACTTC.